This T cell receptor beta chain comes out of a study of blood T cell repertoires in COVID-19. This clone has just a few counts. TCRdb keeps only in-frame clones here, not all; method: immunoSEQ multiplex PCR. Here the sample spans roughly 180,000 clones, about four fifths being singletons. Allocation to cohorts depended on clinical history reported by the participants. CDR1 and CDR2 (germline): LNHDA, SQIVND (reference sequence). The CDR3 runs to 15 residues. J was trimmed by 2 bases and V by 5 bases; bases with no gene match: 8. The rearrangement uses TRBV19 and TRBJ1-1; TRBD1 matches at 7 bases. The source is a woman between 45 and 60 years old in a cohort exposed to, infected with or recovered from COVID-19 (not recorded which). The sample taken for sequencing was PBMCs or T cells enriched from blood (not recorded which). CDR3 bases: TGTGCCAGTAGTCCCGGGACAGTCACAAACACTGAAGCTTTCTTT. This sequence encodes CASSPGTVTNTEAFF.